The 14 T cell receptor beta chains below all came from one sample that was sequenced in a study of blood T cell repertoires in COVID-19. Some clones are missing from TCRdb's copy, which holds only in-frame ones; the method was immunoSEQ multiplex PCR. The sample lists tens of thousands of clones; around 90% were seen once. Input material: peripheral blood. The receptor set was obtained from a human donor in a cohort sampled during active COVID-19.

The chain joins TRBV7-9 to TRBJ1-1; D perhaps matches TRBD1 (5 bases). Germline assignment: CDR1 SEHNR and CDR2 FQNEAQ (reference sequence). This CDR3 contains 12 residues. Trimming pared 4 bases from V and 7 bases from J, leaving 10 bases between. In nucleotides, the CDR3 is TGTGCCAGCAGCTGGCTCGGGGGTGAAGCTTTCTTT. Translation: CASSWLGGEAFF.

The genes are TRBV10-1 and TRBJ2-5, with D perhaps TRBD2 (5 bases). Germline-derived CDR1 and CDR2 are WNHNN and SYGVQD (reference sequence). The CDR3 has 15 residues. The V end lost 3 bases, the J end lost 2 bases, and 13 bases lay between the germline ends. This chain's CDR3 is CASSDSKRSQETQYF. CDR3 coding DNA: TGCGCCAGCAGTGACTCTAAGCGGAGTCAAGAGACCCAGTACTTC.

V is TRBV7-2 and J is TRBJ2-2; D unclear. Germline values: CDR1 SGHTA, CDR2 FQGNSA. Trimming took 6 bases from V and 6 from J, leaving 14 bases between them. The CDR3 contains 14 residues. CDR3 sequence reads: CASRQEISAGELFF. The DNA for the CDR3 is TGTGCCAGCAGGCAGGAAATCAGTGCCGGGGAGCTGTTTTTT. The full variable domain, with the rest looked up from reference TRBV7-2 and TRBJ2-2, is GAGVSQSPSNKVTEKGKDVELRCDPISGHTALYWYRQSLGQGLEFLIYFQGNSAPDKSGLPSDRFSAERTGGSVSTLTIQRTQQEDSAVYLCASRQEISAGELFFGEGSRLTVL.

The V and J genes are TRBV2 and TRBJ2-3, with 13 bases matching TRBD2. The germline CDR1 and CDR2 sequences are SNHLY and FYNNEI. This CDR3 spans 16 amino acids. V gave up 6 bases and J gave up 3 bases; unmatched junction bases: 6. The CDR3 DNA reads as TGTGCCAGCAGGTGGACTAGCGGGAGTGTGACAGATACGCAGTATTTT. Protein: CASRWTSGSVTDTQYF.

The chain uses TRBV11-2 and TRBJ2-7; D might be TRBD1 (5 bases). Trimming removed 4 bases at V and 0 bases at J, with 10 bases between. The CDR3 is 14 amino acids. Germline CDR1 reads SGHAT; CDR2 reads FQNNGV. The CDR3 is CASSSTTGSYEQYF. The CDR3 DNA sequence: TGTGCCAGCAGCTCAACCACAGGCTCCTACGAGCAGTACTTC.

The V call is TRBV4-3, the J call TRBJ2-7; D may be TRBD2 (5 bases). The CDR3 extends over 14 amino acids. Germline V gene data show CDR1 as LGHNA and CDR2 as YSLEER. V was trimmed by 0 bases and J by 7 bases, leaving 13 bases between them. The CDR3, as DNA: TGCGCCAGCAGCCAAGAGTTAGGACCGGGGGAGCAGTACTTC. This translates into CASSQELGPGEQYF.

This clone was observed a few times. The chain links TRBV3-1 (or the pseudogene TRBV3-2) to TRBJ1-2; maybe TRBD1 (5 bases). Trimming removed 4 bases at V and 4 bases at J, with 13 bases between. The CDR3 has 14 residues. The germline V gene encodes CDR1 LGHDT and CDR2 YNNKEL (reference sequence). CDR3 region: CASSRGREAYGYTF. As DNA, the CDR3 is TGTGCCAGCAGCCGTGGCAGGGAGGCCTATGGCTACACCTTC.

The table lists this clone with a count of one. This chain links TRBV2 with TRBJ2-3; 10 bases line up with TRBD2. The CDR3 loop spans 18 amino acids. CDR1 is SNHLY, CDR2 FYNNEI, per germline. V lost 0 bases to trimming and J lost 4 bases; unmatched junction nucleotides: 10. CDR3 DNA: TGTGCCAGCAGTGAAGCGCTTTGGTCTAGCGGGAGATCAGATACGCAGTATTTT. Its protein is CASSEALWSSGRSDTQYF. The whole variable domain, remainder taken from reference TRBV2 and TRBJ2-3, is EPEVTQTPSHQVTQMGQEVILRCVPISNHLYFYWYRQILGQKVEFLVSFYNNEISEKSEIFDDQFSVERPDGSNFTLKIRSTKLEDSAMYFCASSEALWSSGRSDTQYFGPGTRLTVL.

The chain recombines TRBV7-2 with TRBJ1-4, with a tentative D call TRBD1 (6 bases). Germline-derived CDR1 and CDR2 are SGHTA and FQGNSA. The CDR3 totals 15 residues. The ends were cut back, 5 bases at V and 5 bases at J, with 15 bases in the middle. This CDR3 is CASSQETGRNEKLFF. Written as DNA, the CDR3 is TGTGCCAGCAGCCAAGAGACAGGAAGGAATGAAAAACTGTTTTTT.

V and J are TRBV7-8 and TRBJ2-4; 11 bases fit TRBD1. CDR3 length: 17 amino acids. Looked up from germline, CDR1 is SGHVS and CDR2 is FQNEAQ. Trimming cost V 5 bases and J 0 bases; bases outside gene matches: 6. The CDR3 bases are TGTGCCAGCAGCGGGACAGGGGGATTACTAGCCAAAAACATTCAGTACTTC. Translation: CASSGTGGLLAKNIQYF.

The chain employs TRBV29-1 and TRBJ2-7, with no clear D. The CDR3 is 13 amino acids. The V and J ends lost 0 bases and 2 bases respectively, with 8 bases between them. Per the germline V gene, CDR1 is SQVTM and CDR2 is ANQGSEA. The CDR3 bases are TGCAGCGTTGAAGACGAGCAAGCCTACGAGCAGTACTTC. Translated: CSVEDEQAYEQYF.

This rearrangement joins TRBV19 to TRBJ2-1, with TRBD2 matching over 8 bases. The V and J ends lost 7 bases and 2 bases, in that order; junction bases with no gene match: 4. This CDR3 region has 14 residues. Germline V gives CDR1 LNHDA, CDR2 SQIVND (reference sequence). The CDR3 sequence: CASTSGHTYNEQFF. As DNA, the CDR3 is TGTGCCAGTACTAGCGGGCATACCTACAATGAGCAGTTCTTC.

The genes are TRBV28 and TRBJ1-1; D is perhaps TRBD1 (6 bases). Germline CDR1 is MDHEN and CDR2 is SYDVKM. Trimming cost V 5 bases and J 0 bases, with 16 bases left between them. This CDR3 comprises 16 residues. The CDR3 here is CASSQAGHFLNTEAFF. CDR3 DNA: TGTGCCAGCAGTCAAGCGGGACACTTCTTGAACACTGAAGCTTTCTTT.

The V and J genes are TRBV6-1 and TRBJ2-3; 7 nucleotides align to TRBD2. CDR1 is MNHNS and CDR2 is SASEGT in the germline V gene. V dropped 3 bases and J dropped 5; count of bases not matched to a gene: 5. CDR3 size: 14 residues. CDR3 sequence reads: CASSEAGEGDTQYF. Written as DNA, the CDR3 is TGTGCCAGCAGTGAGGCGGGGGAGGGAGATACGCAGTATTTT.